This entry concerns a single T cell receptor beta chain. This clone was detected only a few times. Its target antigen remains unknown. No per-base quality is available; no much larger clone lies one base away. The entire amount of isolated RNA was reverse transcribed using the High Capacity cDNA Reverse Transcription Kit, so the sequenced TCRB transcripts were expressed ones. Deep immunoSEQ sequencing was performed on naive, central memory and regulatory T cell samples, with an average of approximately 4 million total reads per sample. Sorted cells were lysed in RLT buffer and RNA was extracted with DNase-treated RNeasy Micro or Mini kits, depending on cell number. To prevent cross-contamination, every cell subset was processed on its own, while patient and healthy donor samples were processed together. The immunoSEQ multiplex PCR was used to amplify TCRB sequences from cDNA, generating 87-bp fragments that spanned the CDR3 region. Sequencing of the amplicons was performed on the Illumina HiSeq platform. From the authors' description of their analysis: PCR bias was computationally corrected using synthetic template baselines, reads within Hamming distance 2 were collapsed, and singletons that could not be merged were discarded. Reads were aligned against IMGT to assign V, D and J genes, CDR3 length and insertions or deletions at six rearrangement sites. Within each subset, clonotype counts were normalized to sorted cell number, and only after that were true diversity and Gini coefficients computed with the tcR R package. Repertoire sharing was quantified using the overlap coefficient calculated on TCRB nucleotide sequences. The clones in this table, taken by TCRdb from immuneACCESS, are in-frame only. Not every clone is retained; where verified, under half of the shortfall comes from an unresolved V gene, and the cause of the rest is unknown. The V and J calls and clone size were taken over from that table, and D and trimming were inferred from the DNA. Within this sample are under 250,000 clones, with 27% of them counted one time only. Of the sample, 4% falls within the top ten clones.

This sample was taken from a study of beta chain features in type 1 diabetes (dated by TCRdb to the late 2010s). Study-level background: Mean age, gender distribution, total cell number and subset yield were not different between patients and healthy donors. A total of over 90,000,000 sorted cells were examined across all samples, and a strong correlation was observed between cell number per subset and RNA yield. The study compared TCRB repertoires of sorted circulating CD4+ T cell subsets between recently diagnosed type 1 diabetes patients and matched healthy donors. Whereas all 30 or so donors provided naive and central memory subsets, regulatory and stem cell-like memory subsets were isolated from just 8 patients and roughly eight healthy donors. Broader findings and caveats from the paper: Because cDNA rather than genomic DNA was sequenced, highly expressing activated cells could have been over-represented, although no difference in activation and CD3 levels was found between groups. Naive, central memory and regulatory TCRB repertoires appeared more similar among patients than among healthy donors. At VDJ recombination sites, type 1 diabetes patients had fewer insertions and more deleted nucleotides, which implies abnormalities in thymic rearrangement. PCR might favor shorter templates, but patient and control samples were amplified and corrected together, so any skew would affect both groups equally. Because small numbers of individuals were included in the HLA sub-analyses, any influence of HLA type on TCRB rearrangement was left unresolved. In all four CD4+ subsets, TCRB CDR3 length was moderately but significantly shorter in type 1 diabetes patients.

Each donor gave one peripheral blood draw, about 100 mL on average, collected into heparinised tubes. A BD FACSAria II and a panel including CD45RO, CCR7, CD25, CD127, CD95 and CD27 were used to sort naive, central memory, regulatory and stem cell-like memory CD4+ T cells. A purity above 95% was achieved for all sorted populations. PBMCs were separated immediately by Lymphoprep density gradient centrifugation and were stained directly, without being cultured. So that batch effects would be minimized, each experiment stained and sorted samples in pairs, pairing one healthy donor with one patient. The cysteine opens and the phenylalanine closes a CDR3 of 12 amino acids. The only DNA kept is the CDR3, 36 bases in frame from the first base.

This sequence uses TRBV21-1 and TRBJ2-5; no check of the table's D call, TRBD2, against the DNA was made. TRBV21-1 is a pseudogene. This TCR derives from a man aged 25 to 45 in good health. Sample: central memory CD4+ T cells from blood. The CDR3 region reads CASSNPRETQYF. The nucleotide sequence is TGTGCCAGCAGCAACCCCCGGGAGACCCAGTACTTC.